The 26 T cell receptor beta chains in this list originate from one sample, sequenced in a study of graft-versus-host responses after intestinal transplantation. Here immunoSEQ multiplex PCR was the method, and the copy in TCRdb shows in-frame clones only, minus some. The sample lists roughly 99,000 clones, roughly 88% occurring once. The sample in question was PBMCs, obtained 255 days after intestinal transplant. These receptor sequences come from a human patient who received an intestinal transplant, so some T cells may come from the graft donor.

The rearrangement links TRBV11-3 to TRBJ2-5; D assignment may be TRBD1 or TRBD2 (5 bases each). The ends were cut back, 5 bases at V and 5 bases at J, with 15 bases in the middle. Germline V gene data show CDR1 as SGHNT and CDR2 as YENEEA. There are 14 residues in the CDR3. The CDR3 region is CASSHRDHGETQYF. DNA of the CDR3: TGTGCCAGCAGCCACCGGGACCATGGGGAGACCCAGTACTTC.

The chain carries TRBV7-2 and TRBJ1-5; D is undetermined. In germline, CDR1 is SGHTA, CDR2 FQGNSA. The V gene lost 1 base and the J gene lost 2 bases, with 9 bases spanning the gap. The CDR3 runs to 15 residues. Here the CDR3 DNA reads TGTGCCAGCAGCTTAGTTGGTGGTGGCAATCAGCCCCAGCATTTT. Translation gives CASSLVGGGNQPQHF.

This rearrangement joins TRBV11-2 to TRBJ2-1; perhaps D is TRBD1 or TRBD2 (5 bases each). V was shortened by 2 bases and J by 10 bases, with 9 bases between the two germline ends. The CDR3 spans 12 residues. Germline lookup yields CDR1 SGHAT and CDR2 FQNNGV. The CDR3 region has the DNA TGTGCCAGCAGCTTAAGATGGGGGGAGCAGTTCTTC. It specifies CASSLRWGEQFF. The whole variable domain, filled in from reference TRBV11-2 and TRBJ2-1, reads EAGVAQSPRYKIIEKRQSVAFWCNPISGHATLYWYQQILGQGPKLLIQFQNNGVVDDSQLPKDRFSAERLKGVDSTLKIQPAKLEDSAVYLCASSLRWGEQFFGPGTRLTVL.

The chain uses TRBV28 and TRBJ2-5, with TRBD1 matching over 7 bases. This CDR3 has 15 amino acids. With 5 bases clipped from V and 7 bases from J, the junction kept 13 bases outside the gene matches. The V gene's germline CDR1 is MDHEN and CDR2 SYDVKM. The CDR3 loop is CASSPPPTGLLTQYF. The CDR3 nucleotides read TGTGCCAGCAGTCCTCCCCCGACAGGGTTGTTGACCCAGTACTTC.

This sequence joins TRBV29-1 and TRBJ2-3, with D tentatively TRBD2 (6 bases). V lost 1 base and J lost 0, with 14 bases in between. The germline V gene has CDR1 SQVTM and CDR2 ANQGSEA. The CDR3 contains 16 residues. The CDR3 DNA sequence: TGCAGCGTTGAAGCATGGGGGGAGACTAGCACAGATACGCAGTATTTT. Translation: CSVEAWGETSTDTQYF.

The chain has TRBV11-2 and TRBJ1-2; D possibly corresponds to TRBD1 (6 bases). CDR1 and CDR2 (germline): SGHAT, FQNNGV. This CDR3 comprises 14 residues. Trimming cost V 1 base and J 8 bases, with 14 bases left between them. In DNA form, the CDR3 reads TGTGCCAGCAGCTTAGGGGGGCGCTGGGGCGGCTACACCTTC. It codes for CASSLGGRWGGYTF.

V is TRBV6-5 and J is TRBJ2-3, with D perhaps matching TRBD1 (6 bases). The CDR3 is 16 amino acids. The V end lost 4 bases, the J end lost 2 bases, and 16 bases lay between the germline ends. Germline V gene lookup returns CDR1 MNHEY and CDR2 SVGAGI. CDR3 sequence reads: CASSSPKGTITDTQYF. The CDR3 nucleotides read TGTGCCAGCAGTTCGCCTAAGGGGACAATCACAGATACGCAGTATTTT.

V gene TRBV27 combines with J gene TRBJ2-1, with a tentative D call TRBD2 (5 bases). The CDR3 extends over 13 amino acids. CDR1 MNHEY and CDR2 SMNVEV come from the germline V gene (reference sequence). V was pared by 3 bases and J by 4 bases, with 7 bases between. In nucleotides, the CDR3 is TGTGCCAGCAGTTTTGGACTTTACAATGAGCAGTTCTTC. Translating gives CASSFGLYNEQFF.

The V gene is TRBV10-3, the J gene TRBJ1-2; a weak D match, TRBD1 (5 bases). The CDR3 totals 12 residues. The V and J ends lost 2 bases and 5 bases respectively, with 6 bases between them. Per germline, CDR1 ENHRY and CDR2 SYGVKD. The DNA of the CDR3 is TGTGCCATCAGTGAGGGGGGTTATGGCTACACCTTC. Protein: CAISEGGYGYTF.

V is TRBV19 and J is TRBJ1-5; a weak D match, TRBD1 (5 bases). Trimming took off 5 bases at V and 3 bases at J, with 17 bases between the two ends. In germline, CDR1 is LNHDA, CDR2 SQIVND (reference sequence). The CDR3 runs to 16 residues. CDR3: CASSSHGTSFNQPQHF. The DNA of the CDR3 is TGTGCCAGTAGTTCTCACGGGACCTCTTTCAATCAGCCCCAGCATTTT.

The J gene is TRBJ2-7, the V gene TRBV27; maybe TRBD1 (6 bases). The CDR3 covers 15 residues. Germline V gene sequence: CDR1 MNHEY, CDR2 SMNVEV (reference sequence). V shed 4 bases and J shed 4 bases, with 17 bases lying between them. The CDR3 DNA reads TGTGCCAGCAGTTCCATGGACAGATTGATATACGAGCAGTACTTC. This codes for CASSSMDRLIYEQYF.

Concerning this clone itself: Other DNA sequences in this specimen translate into the identical CDR3. This CDR3 reads CASSWTGSQPQHF. CDR3 sequence (DNA): TGTGCCAGCAGTTGGACAGGGTCTCAGCCCCAGCATTTT. V is TRBV27 and J is TRBJ1-5; TRBD1 matches 8 bases. V shed 4 bases and J 6 bases; nucleotides not matched to a gene: 2. The CDR3 runs 13 residues. The germline V gene has CDR1 MNHEY and CDR2 SMNVEV (reference sequence).

V is TRBV27 and J is TRBJ1-5; D is uncertain. Germline CDR1 and CDR2: MNHEY and SMNVEV (reference sequence). The V end was cut by 5 bases, the J end by 2 bases, with 10 bases between. The CDR3 extends over 14 amino acids. The CDR3 sequence is CASSTTGGNQPQHF. The CDR3 region has the DNA TGTGCCAGCAGTACCACGGGAGGCAATCAGCCCCAGCATTTT.

In nucleotides, the CDR3 is TGTGCCAGCAGCCGACGTGGGGTCTATGGCTACACCTTC. Translation: CASSRRGVYGYTF. This chain connects TRBV28 to TRBJ1-2; D gene unclear. The germline CDR1 and CDR2 sequences are MDHEN and SYDVKM. The V gene lost 6 bases and the J gene lost 4 bases, with 12 bases spanning the gap. The CDR3 consists of 13 residues.

The V and J genes are TRBV9 and TRBJ1-1, with a tentative D call TRBD1 (6 bases). CDR3 size: 15 residues. Germline V CDR1 and CDR2: SGDLS, YYNGEE. Trimming left V 0 bases short and J 1 base short, with 10 bases between. The CDR3 DNA reads TGTGCCAGCAGCGTAGTTTCACAGGGGAACACTGAAGCTTTCTTT. This codes for CASSVVSQGNTEAFF.

The J gene is TRBJ2-1, the V gene TRBV11-2; 16 bases map to TRBD2. Per the germline V gene, CDR1 is SGHAT and CDR2 is FQNNGV. Trimming took 5 bases from V and 9 from J; bases not matched to a gene: 7. The CDR3 contains 16 residues. CDR3 sequence (DNA): TGTGCCAGCAGCCCGGGACTAGCGGGAGGGCCGAGTGAGCAGTTCTTC. Protein: CASSPGLAGGPSEQFF.

The chain joins TRBV5-4 to TRBJ2-3; TRBD2 is a possible D gene (6 bases). CDR1 and CDR2 from the germline V gene are SGHNT and YYREEE (reference sequence). This CDR3 has 17 residues. Deletions cut 2 bases from V and 2 bases from J, with 18 bases between. The CDR3 region has the DNA TGTGCCAGCAGCTTATTTTCAGGCGGAGGGGTCACAGATACGCAGTATTTT. Translating gives CASSLFSGGGVTDTQYF.

The chain links TRBV14 to TRBJ2-5, with 9 bases aligning to TRBD1. The J call may be mistaken, given a closer DNA end match to TRBJ2-7. Germline values: CDR1 SGHDN, CDR2 FVKESK. The CDR3 has 14 amino acids. In DNA form, the CDR3 reads TGTGCCAGCAGCCAAGTAACAGGGGGCAGCGAGCAGTACTTC. Protein sequence: CASSQVTGGSEQYF.

The CDR3 loop reads CASSQEQGALTEAFF. DNA for the CDR3: TGTGCCAGCAGCCAAGAACAGGGGGCGCTAACTGAAGCTTTCTTT. The chain uses TRBV4-2 and TRBJ1-1, with 9 bases fitting TRBD1. V shed 0 bases and J 5 bases; nucleotides not matched to a gene: 4. Germline V lookup: CDR1 LGHNA, CDR2 YNFKEQ. The CDR3 is 15 residues long.

The rearrangement uses TRBV2 and TRBJ2-3, with a possible D match to TRBD2 (7 bases). In germline, CDR1 is SNHLY, CDR2 FYNNEI. Between the trimmed V and J ends, which lost 8 bases and 5 bases, there was a span of 14 bases. This CDR3 region has 13 residues. The CDR3, as DNA: TGTGCCAGCCTGAGGAGGGGGGGAGATACGCAGTATTTT. Its protein product is CASLRRGGDTQYF.

The count of this clone is one. The gene calls are TRBV25-1 and TRBJ2-3; 11 positions match TRBD2. The CDR3 runs 14 residues. The junction had 0 bases not matched to a gene; V was cut back by 4 bases and J by 3 bases. Germline V CDR1 and CDR2: MGHDK, SYGVNS. The CDR3 loop is CASSGLAGTDTQYF. CDR3 sequence (DNA): TGTGCCAGCAGTGGACTAGCGGGGACAGATACGCAGTATTTT.

CDR3: CASSSMGGYTF. The CDR3 DNA sequence: TGTGCCAGCAGCTCGATGGGTGGCTACACCTTC. The chain couples TRBV7-9 to TRBJ1-2; no reliable D call. The germline gives CDR1 SEHNR, CDR2 FQNEAQ (reference sequence). V lost 4 bases and J lost 7, with 7 bases in between. There are 11 residues in the CDR3.

The J gene is TRBJ2-7, the V gene TRBV7-9; 11 nucleotides agree with TRBD1. Germline CDR1 reads SEHNR; CDR2 reads FQNEAQ (reference sequence). The CDR3 sequence is 19 residues long. With V trimmed by 1 base and J by 3 bases, 14 bases remained unmatched. In DNA, the CDR3 is TGTGCCAGCAGCTTAGAACCGGGGACAGGGGGAGGTATTTACTACGAGCAGTACTTC. Its protein is CASSLEPGTGGGIYYEQYF.

The J gene is TRBJ1-1, the V gene TRBV4-1; 7 bases align to TRBD1. The junction had 2 bases not matched to a gene; V was cut back by 1 base and J by 3 bases. Germline V gives CDR1 MGHRA, CDR2 YSYEKL. This CDR3 is 14 amino acids long. The CDR3 spells CASSQVQGDTEAFF. The CDR3 DNA follows: TGCGCCAGCAGCCAAGTCCAGGGGGACACTGAAGCTTTCTTT.

CDR3 coding DNA: TGCGCCAGCAGCTTGGACCGACTAGCGGGAGGGCCAGTACGCACAGATACGCAGTATTTT. It yields the protein CASSLDRLAGGPVRTDTQYF. J is TRBJ2-3 and V is TRBV5-1; 14 bases align to TRBD2. This CDR3 is built from 20 residues. Germline V gene data show CDR1 as SGHRS and CDR2 as YFSETQ. The trim removed 0 bases at V and 1 base at J, leaving 10 bases unmatched.

This clone was seen only a few times. This chain joins TRBV9 and TRBJ1-3, with TRBD1 identical over 9 bases. Germline V gives CDR1 SGDLS, CDR2 YYNGEE. After removal of 0 bases from V and 1 base from J, the junction contained 11 bases not matched to a gene. The CDR3 is 19 residues long. The CDR3 DNA sequence: TGTGCCAGCAGCGTAGCTACAGGGGGCTCGAGCCTGTCTGGAAACACCATATATTTT. Translation: CASSVATGGSSLSGNTIYF.